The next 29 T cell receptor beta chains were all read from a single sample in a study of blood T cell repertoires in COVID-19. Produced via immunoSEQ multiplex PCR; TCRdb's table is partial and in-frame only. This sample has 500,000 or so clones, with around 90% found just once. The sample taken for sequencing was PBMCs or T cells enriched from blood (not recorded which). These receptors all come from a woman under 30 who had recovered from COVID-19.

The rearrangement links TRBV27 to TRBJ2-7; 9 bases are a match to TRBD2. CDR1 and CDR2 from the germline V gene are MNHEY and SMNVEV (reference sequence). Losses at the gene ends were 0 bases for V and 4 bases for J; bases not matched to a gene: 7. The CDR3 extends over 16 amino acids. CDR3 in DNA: TGTGCCAGCAGTTTATCCCGGGCGGGGGGGTCTTACGAGCAGTACTTC. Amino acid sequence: CASSLSRAGGSYEQYF.

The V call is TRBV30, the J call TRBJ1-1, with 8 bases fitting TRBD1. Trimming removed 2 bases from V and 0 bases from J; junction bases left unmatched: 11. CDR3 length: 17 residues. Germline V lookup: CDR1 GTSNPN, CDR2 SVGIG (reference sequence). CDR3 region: CAWSSLLDRAMNTEAFF. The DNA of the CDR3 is TGTGCCTGGAGTTCCCTACTGGACAGGGCTATGAACACTGAAGCTTTCTTT.

This CDR3 reads CASSVDRVTYNSPLHF. The DNA of the CDR3 is TGTGCCAGCAGCGTAGACAGGGTGACCTATAATTCACCCCTCCACTTT. The gene calls are TRBV3-1 (or the pseudogene TRBV3-2) and TRBJ1-6; 7 nucleotides match TRBD1. CDR3 length: 16 residues. From germline, CDR1 is LGHDT and CDR2 YNNKEL (reference sequence). The V gene end was trimmed by 5 bases and the J gene end by 2 bases; junction bases not matched to a gene: 6.

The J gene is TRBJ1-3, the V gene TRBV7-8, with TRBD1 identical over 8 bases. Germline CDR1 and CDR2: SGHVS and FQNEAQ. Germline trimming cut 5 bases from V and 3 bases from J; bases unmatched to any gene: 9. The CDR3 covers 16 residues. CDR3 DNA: TGTGCCAGCAGCCCGCTGACAGGGGTTCTTGGAAACACCATATATTTT. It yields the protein CASSPLTGVLGNTIYF.

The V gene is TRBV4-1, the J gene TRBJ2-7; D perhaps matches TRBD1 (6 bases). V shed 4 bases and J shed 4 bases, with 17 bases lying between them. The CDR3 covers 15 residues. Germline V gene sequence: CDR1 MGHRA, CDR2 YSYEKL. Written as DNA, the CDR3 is TGCGCCAGCAGCCCTCAGACCGGGACACAGTACGAGCAGTACTTC. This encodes CASSPQTGTQYEQYF.

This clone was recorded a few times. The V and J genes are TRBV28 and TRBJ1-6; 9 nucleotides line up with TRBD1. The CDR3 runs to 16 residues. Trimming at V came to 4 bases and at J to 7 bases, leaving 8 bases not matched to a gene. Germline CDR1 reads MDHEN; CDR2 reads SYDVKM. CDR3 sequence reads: CASSSPWTGANSPLHF. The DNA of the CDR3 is TGTGCCAGCAGTTCCCCTTGGACAGGGGCCAATTCACCCCTCCACTTT.

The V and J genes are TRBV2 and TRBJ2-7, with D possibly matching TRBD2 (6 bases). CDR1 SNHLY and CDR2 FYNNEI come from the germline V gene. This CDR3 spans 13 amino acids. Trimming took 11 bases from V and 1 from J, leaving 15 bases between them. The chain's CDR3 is CAGGLQGSYEQYF. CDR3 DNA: TGTGCCGGAGGGCTGCAGGGTTCCTACGAGCAGTACTTC. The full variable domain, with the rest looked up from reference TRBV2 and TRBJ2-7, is EPEVTQTPSHQVTQMGQEVILRCVPISNHLYFYWYRQILGQKVEFLVSFYNNEISEKSEIFDDQFSVERPDGSNFTLKIRSTKLEDSAMYFCAGGLQGSYEQYFGPGTRLTVT.

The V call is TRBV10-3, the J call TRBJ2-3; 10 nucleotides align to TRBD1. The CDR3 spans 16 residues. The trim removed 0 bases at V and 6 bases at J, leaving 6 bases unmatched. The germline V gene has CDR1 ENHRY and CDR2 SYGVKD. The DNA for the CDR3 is TGTGCCATCAGTGAGTCGTCCCGGGACAGGGGCGATACGCAGTATTTT. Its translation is CAISESSRDRGDTQYF.

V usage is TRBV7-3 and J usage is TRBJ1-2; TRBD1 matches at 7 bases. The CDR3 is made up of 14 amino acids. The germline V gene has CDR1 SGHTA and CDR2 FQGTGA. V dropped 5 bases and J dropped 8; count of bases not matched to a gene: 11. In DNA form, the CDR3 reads TGTGCCAGCAGCGATAACAGGGGTTTAGGCGGCTACACCTTC. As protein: CASSDNRGLGGYTF.

The CDR3 region is CASSTGNTEAFF. The CDR3 DNA follows: TGTGCCAGCAGTACAGGGAACACTGAAGCTTTCTTT. J is TRBJ1-1 and V is TRBV28; D might be TRBD1 (5 bases). The germline V gene encodes CDR1 MDHEN and CDR2 SYDVKM. V was clipped by 5 bases and J by 1 base, with 5 bases between them. CDR3 length equals 12 residues.

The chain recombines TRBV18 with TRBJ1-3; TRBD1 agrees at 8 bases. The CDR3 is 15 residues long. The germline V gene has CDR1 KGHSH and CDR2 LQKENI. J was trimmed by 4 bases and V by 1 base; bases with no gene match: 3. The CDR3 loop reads CASSPLDRGGNTIYF. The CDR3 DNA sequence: TGTGCCAGCTCACCACTTGACAGGGGAGGAAACACCATATATTTT.

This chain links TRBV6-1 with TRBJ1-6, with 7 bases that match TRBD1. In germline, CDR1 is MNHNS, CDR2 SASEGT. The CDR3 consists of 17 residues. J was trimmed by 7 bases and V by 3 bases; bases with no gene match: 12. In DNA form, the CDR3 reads TGTGCCAGCAGTGAGAGGAGGGCAGGGGGTTTCAATTCACCCCTCCACTTT. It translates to CASSERRAGGFNSPLHF.

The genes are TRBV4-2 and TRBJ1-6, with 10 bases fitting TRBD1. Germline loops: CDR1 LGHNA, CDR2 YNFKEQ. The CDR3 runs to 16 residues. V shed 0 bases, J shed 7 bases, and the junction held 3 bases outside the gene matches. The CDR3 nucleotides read TGTGCCAGCAGCCAAGACCGACAGGGGGCGAATTCACCCCTCCACTTT. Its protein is CASSQDRQGANSPLHF.

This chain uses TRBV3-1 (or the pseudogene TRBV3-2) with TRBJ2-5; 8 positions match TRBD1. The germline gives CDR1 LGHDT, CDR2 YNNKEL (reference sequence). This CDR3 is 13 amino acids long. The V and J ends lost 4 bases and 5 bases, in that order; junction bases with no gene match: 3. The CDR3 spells CASSLDREETQYF. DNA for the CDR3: TGTGCCAGCAGCCTGGACAGGGAGGAGACCCAGTACTTC.

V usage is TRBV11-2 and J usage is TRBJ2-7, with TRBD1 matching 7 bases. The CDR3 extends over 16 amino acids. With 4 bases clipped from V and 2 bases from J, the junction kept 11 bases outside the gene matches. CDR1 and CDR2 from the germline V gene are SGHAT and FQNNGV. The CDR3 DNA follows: TGTGCCAGCAGCTCCCACAGGGGCCGGGGAACCTACGAGCAGTACTTC. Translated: CASSSHRGRGTYEQYF.

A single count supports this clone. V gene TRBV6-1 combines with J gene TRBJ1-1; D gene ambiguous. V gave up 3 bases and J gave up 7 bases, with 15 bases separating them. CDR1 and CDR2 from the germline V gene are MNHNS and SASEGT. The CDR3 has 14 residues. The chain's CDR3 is CASSEYPIGGEAFF. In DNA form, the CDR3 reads TGTGCCAGCAGTGAGTACCCTATCGGAGGTGAAGCTTTCTTT.

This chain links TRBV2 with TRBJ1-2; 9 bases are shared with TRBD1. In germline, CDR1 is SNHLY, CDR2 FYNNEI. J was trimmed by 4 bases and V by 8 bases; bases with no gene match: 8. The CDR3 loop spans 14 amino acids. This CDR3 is CASGRDRASYGYTF. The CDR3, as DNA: TGTGCCAGCGGGCGGGACAGGGCTAGCTATGGCTACACCTTC.

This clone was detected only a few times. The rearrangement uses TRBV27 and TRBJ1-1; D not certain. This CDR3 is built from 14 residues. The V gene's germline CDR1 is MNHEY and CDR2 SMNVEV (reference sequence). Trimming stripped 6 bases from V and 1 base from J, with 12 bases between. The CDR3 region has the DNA TGTGCCAGCAGGCCCCTAAATGGGAACACTGAAGCTTTCTTT. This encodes CASRPLNGNTEAFF.

CDR3 sequence (DNA): TGTGCCAGCAGCGCCTCCTCCCAGAGGGCCTTCTCTGGAAACACCATATATTTT. Residues: CASSASSQRAFSGNTIYF. The genes are TRBV5-4 and TRBJ1-3; unclear D gene. CDR1 SGHNT and CDR2 YYREEE come from the germline V gene (reference sequence). The ends were cut back, 4 bases at V and 0 bases at J, with 20 bases in the middle. The CDR3 is 18 amino acids.

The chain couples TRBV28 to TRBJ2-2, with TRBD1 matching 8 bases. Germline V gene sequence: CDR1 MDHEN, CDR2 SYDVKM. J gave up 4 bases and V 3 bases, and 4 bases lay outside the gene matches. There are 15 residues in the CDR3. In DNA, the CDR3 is TGTGCCAGCAGTTTCAGGGGGCTAAGCACCGGGGAGCTGTTTTTT. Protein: CASSFRGLSTGELFF.

The CDR3 nucleotides read TGTGCCAGCAGGCCGGGACAGGGTTCGTACGAGCAGTACTTC. This translates into CASRPGQGSYEQYF. The V call is TRBV2, the J call TRBJ2-7; 9 bases agree with TRBD1. J gave up 4 bases and V 6 bases, and 7 bases lay outside the gene matches. The CDR3 is 14 amino acids. Germline lookup yields CDR1 SNHLY and CDR2 FYNNEI.

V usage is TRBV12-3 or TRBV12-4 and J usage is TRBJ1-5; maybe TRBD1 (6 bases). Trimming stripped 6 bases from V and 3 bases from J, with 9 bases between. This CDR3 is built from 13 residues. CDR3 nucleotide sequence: TGTGCCAGCAGCCCAGGGGTCAATCAGCCCCAGCATTTT. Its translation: CASSPGVNQPQHF.

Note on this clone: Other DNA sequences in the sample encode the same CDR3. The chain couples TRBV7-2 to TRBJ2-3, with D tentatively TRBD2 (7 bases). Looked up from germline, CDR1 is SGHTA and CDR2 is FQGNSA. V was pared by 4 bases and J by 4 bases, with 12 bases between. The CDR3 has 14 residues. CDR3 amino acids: CASSSRGGPDTQYF. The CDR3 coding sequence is TGTGCCAGCAGCTCAAGGGGGGGCCCAGATACGCAGTATTTT.

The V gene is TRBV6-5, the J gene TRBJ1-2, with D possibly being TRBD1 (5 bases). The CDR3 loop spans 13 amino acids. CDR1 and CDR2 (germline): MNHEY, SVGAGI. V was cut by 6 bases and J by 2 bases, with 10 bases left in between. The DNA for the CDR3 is TGTGCCAGCAGGGCCCCAGGGAACTATGGCTACACCTTC. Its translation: CASRAPGNYGYTF.

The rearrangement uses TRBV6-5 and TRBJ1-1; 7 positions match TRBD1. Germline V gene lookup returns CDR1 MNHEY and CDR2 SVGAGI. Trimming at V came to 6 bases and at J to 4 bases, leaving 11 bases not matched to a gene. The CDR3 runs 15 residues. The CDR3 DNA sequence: TGTGCCAGCAGGACCTACGGGACAGAAGGCACTGAAGCTTTCTTT. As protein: CASRTYGTEGTEAFF.

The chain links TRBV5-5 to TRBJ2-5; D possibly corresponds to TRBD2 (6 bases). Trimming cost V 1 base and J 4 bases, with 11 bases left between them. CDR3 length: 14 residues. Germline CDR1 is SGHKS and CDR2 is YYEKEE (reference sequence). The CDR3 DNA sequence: TGTGCCAGCAGCTTGAGACTAGGGGTAGAGACCCAGTACTTC. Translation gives CASSLRLGVETQYF. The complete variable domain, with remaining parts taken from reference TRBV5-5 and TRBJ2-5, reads DAGVTQSPTHLIKTRGQQVTLRCSPISGHKSVSWYQQVLGQGPQFIFQYYEKEERGRGNFPDRFSARQFPNYSSELNVNALLLGDSALYLCASSLRLGVETQYFGPGTRLLVL.

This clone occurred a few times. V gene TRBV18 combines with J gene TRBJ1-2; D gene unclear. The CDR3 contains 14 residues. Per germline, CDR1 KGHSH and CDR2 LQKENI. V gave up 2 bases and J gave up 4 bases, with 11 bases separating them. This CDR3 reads CASSPSAESYGYTF. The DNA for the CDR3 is TGTGCCAGCTCACCAAGCGCAGAAAGCTATGGCTACACCTTC. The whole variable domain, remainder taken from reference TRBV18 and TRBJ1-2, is NAGVMQNPRHLVRRRGQEARLRCSPMKGHSHVYWYRQLPEEGLKFMVYLQKENIIDESGMPKERFSAEFPKEGPSILRIQQVVRGDSAAYFCASSPSAESYGYTFGSGTRLTVV.

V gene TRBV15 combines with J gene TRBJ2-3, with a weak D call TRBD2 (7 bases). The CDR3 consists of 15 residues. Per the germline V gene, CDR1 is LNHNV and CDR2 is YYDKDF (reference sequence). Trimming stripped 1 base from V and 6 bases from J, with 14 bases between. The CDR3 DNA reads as TGTGCCACCAGCAGAGGGGGGGGCGACGGGGATACGCAGTATTTT. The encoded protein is CATSRGGGDGDTQYF.

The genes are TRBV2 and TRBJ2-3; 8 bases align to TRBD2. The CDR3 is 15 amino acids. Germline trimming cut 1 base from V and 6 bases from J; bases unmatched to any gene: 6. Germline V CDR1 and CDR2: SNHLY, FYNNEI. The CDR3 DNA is TGTGCCAGCAGTGAAGAACTAGCGGTTCGGGATACGCAGTATTTT. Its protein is CASSEELAVRDTQYF.